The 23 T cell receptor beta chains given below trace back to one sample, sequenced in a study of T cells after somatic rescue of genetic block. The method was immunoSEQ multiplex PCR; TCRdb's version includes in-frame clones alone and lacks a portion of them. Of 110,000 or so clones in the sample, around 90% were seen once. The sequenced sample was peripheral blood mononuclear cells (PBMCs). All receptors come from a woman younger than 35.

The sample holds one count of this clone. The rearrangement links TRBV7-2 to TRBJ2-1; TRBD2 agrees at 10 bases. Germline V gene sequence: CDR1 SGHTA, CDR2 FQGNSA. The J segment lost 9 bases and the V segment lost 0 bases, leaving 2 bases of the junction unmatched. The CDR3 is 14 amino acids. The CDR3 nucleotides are TGTGCCAGCAGCTTAGCCGCTAGCGGGGGTGAGCAGTTCTTC. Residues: CASSLAASGGEQFF.

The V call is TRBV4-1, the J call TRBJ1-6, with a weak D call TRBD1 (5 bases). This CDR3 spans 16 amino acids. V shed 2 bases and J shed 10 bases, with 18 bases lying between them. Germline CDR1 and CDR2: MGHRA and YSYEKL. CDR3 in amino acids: CASSQMGQGELSPLHF. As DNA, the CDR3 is TGCGCCAGCAGCCAAATGGGGCAGGGTGAATTGTCACCCCTCCACTTT.

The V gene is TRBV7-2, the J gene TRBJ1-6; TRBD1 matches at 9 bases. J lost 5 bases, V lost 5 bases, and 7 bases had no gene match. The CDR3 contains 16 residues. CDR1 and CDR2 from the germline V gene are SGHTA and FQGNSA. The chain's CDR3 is CASSRQGVFDNSPLHF. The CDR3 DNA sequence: TGTGCCAGCAGCCGACAGGGGGTATTCGATAATTCACCCCTCCACTTT.

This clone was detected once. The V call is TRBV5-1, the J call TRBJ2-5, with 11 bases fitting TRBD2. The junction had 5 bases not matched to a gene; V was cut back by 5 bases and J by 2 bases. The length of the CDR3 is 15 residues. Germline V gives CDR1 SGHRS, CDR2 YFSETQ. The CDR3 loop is CASRSSGGTQETQYF. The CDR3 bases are TGCGCCAGCAGATCTAGCGGGGGGACTCAAGAGACCCAGTACTTC.

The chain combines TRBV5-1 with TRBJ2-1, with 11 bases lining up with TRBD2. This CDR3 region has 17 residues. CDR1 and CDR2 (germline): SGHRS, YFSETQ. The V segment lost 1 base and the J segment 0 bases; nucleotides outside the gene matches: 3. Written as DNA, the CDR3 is TGCGCCAGCAGCTTGAGGCTAGCGGGGGGCTCCTACAATGAGCAGTTCTTC. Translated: CASSLRLAGGSYNEQFF.

CDR3 residues: CASSPGTLNSPLHF. The CDR3 nucleotides are TGTGCCAGCAGCCCCGGGACACTGAATTCACCCCTCCACTTT. The chain employs TRBV5-6 and TRBJ1-6; D is possibly TRBD1 (6 bases). CDR1 and CDR2 from the germline V gene are SGHDT and YYEEEE. CDR3 size: 14 residues. The V and J ends lost 4 bases and 7 bases respectively, with 12 bases between them.

The CDR3 coding sequence is TGCGCCAGCAGCTGGCTACTAGCGGGGGGTCAAGAGACCCAGTACTTC. Encoded protein: CASSWLLAGGQETQYF. The chain employs TRBV5-1 and TRBJ2-5; 12 bases are shared with TRBD2. CDR1 and CDR2 from the germline V gene are SGHRS and YFSETQ. There are 16 residues in the CDR3. Losses at the gene ends were 3 bases for V and 2 bases for J; bases not matched to a gene: 5.

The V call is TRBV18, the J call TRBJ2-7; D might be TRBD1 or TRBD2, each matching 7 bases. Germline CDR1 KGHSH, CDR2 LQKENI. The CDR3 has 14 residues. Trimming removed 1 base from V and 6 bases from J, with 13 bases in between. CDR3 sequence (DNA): TGTGCCAGCTCACCACGGGAGGGGGCGAGCGAGCAGTACTTC. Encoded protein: CASSPREGASEQYF.

The CDR3 bases are TGTGCCAGCAGCTTCAGCACAGATACGCAGTATTTT. It encodes CASSFSTDTQYF. The chain combines TRBV14 with TRBJ2-3, with D unclear. Trimming cost V 5 bases and J 0 bases, with 3 bases left between them. Germline loops: CDR1 SGHDN, CDR2 FVKESK. The CDR3 loop spans 12 amino acids.

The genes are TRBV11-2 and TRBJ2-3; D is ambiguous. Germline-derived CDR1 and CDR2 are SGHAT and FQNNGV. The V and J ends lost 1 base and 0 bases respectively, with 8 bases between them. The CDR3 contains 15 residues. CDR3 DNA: TGTGCCAGCAGCTTAGGGGCACTCAGCACAGATACGCAGTATTTT. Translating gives CASSLGALSTDTQYF.

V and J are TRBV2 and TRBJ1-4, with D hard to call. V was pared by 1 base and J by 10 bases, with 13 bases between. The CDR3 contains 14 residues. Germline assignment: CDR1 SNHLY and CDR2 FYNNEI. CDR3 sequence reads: CASSEVTVRTKLFF. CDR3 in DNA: TGTGCCAGCAGTGAAGTAACAGTGCGTACAAAACTGTTTTTT.

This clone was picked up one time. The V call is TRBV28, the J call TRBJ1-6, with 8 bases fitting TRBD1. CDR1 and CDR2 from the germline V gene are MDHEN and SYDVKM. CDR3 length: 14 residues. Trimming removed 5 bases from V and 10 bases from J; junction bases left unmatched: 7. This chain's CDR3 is CASSIQGANSPLHF. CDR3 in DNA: TGTGCCAGCAGTATCCAGGGGGCAAACTCACCCCTCCACTTT.

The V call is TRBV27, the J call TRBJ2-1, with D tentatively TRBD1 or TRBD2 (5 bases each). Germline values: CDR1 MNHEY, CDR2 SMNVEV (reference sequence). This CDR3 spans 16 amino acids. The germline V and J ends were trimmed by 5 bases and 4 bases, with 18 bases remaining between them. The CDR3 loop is CASSPRGRVHYNEQFF. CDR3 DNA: TGTGCCAGCAGTCCCCGGGGCAGGGTCCATTACAATGAGCAGTTCTTC.

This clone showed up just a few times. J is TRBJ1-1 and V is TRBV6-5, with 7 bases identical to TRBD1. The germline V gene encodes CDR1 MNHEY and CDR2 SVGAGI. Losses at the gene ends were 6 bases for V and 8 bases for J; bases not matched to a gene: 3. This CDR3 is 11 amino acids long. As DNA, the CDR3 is TGTGCCAGCAGATCGGGACAGGAAGCTTTCTTT. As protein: CASRSGQEAFF.

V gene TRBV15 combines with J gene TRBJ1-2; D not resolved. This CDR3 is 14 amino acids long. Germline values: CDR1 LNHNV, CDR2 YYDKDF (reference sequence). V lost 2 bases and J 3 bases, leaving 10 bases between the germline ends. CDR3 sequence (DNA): TGTGCCACCAGCAGACAATTCAAGGACTATGGCTACACCTTC. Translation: CATSRQFKDYGYTF.

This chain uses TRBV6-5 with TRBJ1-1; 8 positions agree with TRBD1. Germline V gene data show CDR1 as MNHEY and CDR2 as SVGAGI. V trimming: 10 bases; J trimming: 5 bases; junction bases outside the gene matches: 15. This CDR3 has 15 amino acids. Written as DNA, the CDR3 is TGTGCCACCCAGTTAGGCTGGCAGGGGGCAACTGAAGCTTTCTTT. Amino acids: CATQLGWQGATEAFF.

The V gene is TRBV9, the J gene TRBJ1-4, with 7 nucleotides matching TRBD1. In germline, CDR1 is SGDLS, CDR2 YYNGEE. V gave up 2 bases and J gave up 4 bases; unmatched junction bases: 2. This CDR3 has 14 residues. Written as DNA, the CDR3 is TGTGCCAGCAGCGTGGGACAGCTTAATGAAAAACTGTTTTTT. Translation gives CASSVGQLNEKLFF.

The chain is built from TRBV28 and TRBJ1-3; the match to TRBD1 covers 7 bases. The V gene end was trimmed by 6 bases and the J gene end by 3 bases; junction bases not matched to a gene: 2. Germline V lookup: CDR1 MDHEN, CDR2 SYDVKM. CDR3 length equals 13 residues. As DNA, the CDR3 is TGTGCCAGCAGGTCAGGGGGTGGAAACACCATATATTTT. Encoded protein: CASRSGGGNTIYF.

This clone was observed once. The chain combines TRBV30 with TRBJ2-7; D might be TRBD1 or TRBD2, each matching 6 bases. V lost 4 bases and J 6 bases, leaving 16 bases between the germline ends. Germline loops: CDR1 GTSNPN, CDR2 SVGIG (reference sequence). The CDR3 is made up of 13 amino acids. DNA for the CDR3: TGTGCCTGGAACTTCAGGGGAGGCCCCGAGCAGTACTTC. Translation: CAWNFRGGPEQYF.

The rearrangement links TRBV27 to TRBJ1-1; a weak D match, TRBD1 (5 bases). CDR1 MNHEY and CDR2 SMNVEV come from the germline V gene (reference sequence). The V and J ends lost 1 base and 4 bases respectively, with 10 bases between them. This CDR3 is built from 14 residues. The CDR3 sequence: CASSLWAGGTEAFF. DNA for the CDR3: TGTGCCAGCAGTTTATGGGCCGGGGGCACTGAAGCTTTCTTT.

CDR3 coding DNA: TGTGCCACCAGCACCGACAGGGCTAGCTACGAGCAGTACTTC. Encoded protein: CATSTDRASYEQYF. The V gene is TRBV15, the J gene TRBJ2-7, with TRBD1 matching 7 bases. This CDR3 has 14 amino acids. With V trimmed by 4 bases and J by 3 bases, 6 bases remained unmatched. Germline-derived CDR1 and CDR2 are LNHNV and YYDKDF (reference sequence).

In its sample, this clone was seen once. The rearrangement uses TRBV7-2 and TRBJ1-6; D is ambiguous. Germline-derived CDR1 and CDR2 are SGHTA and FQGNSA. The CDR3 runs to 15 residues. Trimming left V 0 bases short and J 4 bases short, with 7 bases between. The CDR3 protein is CASSLARVYNSPLHF. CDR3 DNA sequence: TGTGCCAGCAGCTTAGCGAGAGTGTATAATTCACCCCTCCACTTT.

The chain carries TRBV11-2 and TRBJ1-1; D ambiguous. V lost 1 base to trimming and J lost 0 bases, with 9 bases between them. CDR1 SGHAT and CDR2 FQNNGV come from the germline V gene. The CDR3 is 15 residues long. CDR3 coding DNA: TGTGCCAGCAGCTTAGCGTCGCGCATGAACACTGAAGCTTTCTTT. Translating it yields CASSLASRMNTEAFF.